A single T cell receptor beta chain is shown here with its context. Its specificity is unknown. This record belongs to a study of T cell responses to AZD1222 COVID-19 vaccine. Across the whole study: Pooled together were second doses at about 4 or about 12 weeks. Whole-study findings and limits: Samples come after the peak T cell response, not at day 14. Breadth and depth of Spike-specific TCRs rose after two AZD1222 doses. Among the donors, most were white British and more were female, and clonal diversity was possibly underestimated.

Here immunoSEQ multiplex PCR was the method, and the copy in TCRdb shows in-frame clones only, minus some. In the table there are 110,000 to 150,000 clones, 75% to 95% of which are singletons. There are 14 residues in the CDR3. Trimming left V 3 bases short and J 1 base short, with 7 bases between. Germline CDR1 reads SNHLY; CDR2 reads FYNNEI. V is TRBV2 and J is TRBJ1-5; possibly TRBD1 for D (6 bases). This clonotype originated in an adult in good health. The starting material was peripheral blood, obtained on day 0 of AZD1222 vaccination. The CDR3: CASSDQGSNQPQHF. Here the CDR3 DNA reads TGTGCCAGCAGTGACCAGGGGAGCAATCAGCCCCAGCATTTT. Variable domain in full (rest from reference TRBV2 and TRBJ1-5): EPEVTQTPSHQVTQMGQEVILRCVPISNHLYFYWYRQILGQKVEFLVSFYNNEISEKSEIFDDQFSVERPDGSNFTLKIRSTKLEDSAMYFCASSDQGSNQPQHFGDGTRLSIL.